Below are 5 T cell receptor beta chains sequenced from a single sample in a study of blood T cell repertoires in COVID-19. Only in-frame clones appear in the TCRdb table, and some are missing; sequencing was by immunoSEQ multiplex PCR. This table has some 100,000 clones, about 84% appearing once. Source material: peripheral blood. The origin of the receptors is a man between 60 and 75 years old with acute or convalescent COVID-19.

V usage is TRBV30 and J usage is TRBJ1-5; D possibly corresponds to TRBD1 (6 bases). The ends were cut back, 5 bases at V and 1 base at J, with 12 bases in the middle. Germline V CDR1 and CDR2: GTSNPN, SVGIG (reference sequence). The CDR3 spans 14 residues. The CDR3 region is CAWSRGLSNQPQHF. The DNA of the CDR3 is TGTGCCTGGTCCAGGGGTTTGAGCAATCAGCCCCAGCATTTT.

The J gene is TRBJ2-1, the V gene TRBV24-1; 12 positions agree with TRBD2. Germline trimming cut 3 bases from V and 5 bases from J; bases unmatched to any gene: 1. The CDR3 sequence is 15 residues long. The V gene's germline CDR1 is KGHDR and CDR2 SFDVKD. CDR3 sequence reads: CATSDRLAGDNEQFF. The CDR3, as DNA: TGTGCCACCAGTGATAGACTAGCGGGGGACAATGAGCAGTTCTTC.

The chain uses TRBV5-1 and TRBJ2-1; the match to TRBD2 covers 8 bases. This CDR3 spans 14 amino acids. Trimming took 4 bases from V and 0 from J; bases not matched to a gene: 0. The germline V gene encodes CDR1 SGHRS and CDR2 YFSETQ. The CDR3 sequence is CASSSGGSYNEQFF. CDR3 coding DNA: TGCGCCAGCAGCAGCGGGGGCTCCTACAATGAGCAGTTCTTC.

The chain links TRBV27 to TRBJ2-1; 10 bases fit TRBD2. The V gene's germline CDR1 is MNHEY and CDR2 SMNVEV (reference sequence). V lost 4 bases to trimming and J lost 9 bases; unmatched junction nucleotides: 12. The CDR3 totals 16 residues. The CDR3 spells CASSYPLAGVRSEQFF. Here the CDR3 DNA reads TGTGCCAGCAGTTACCCTCTAGCGGGAGTACGCAGTGAGCAGTTCTTC.

The V gene is TRBV29-1, the J gene TRBJ2-7, with 9 bases matching TRBD2. The CDR3 runs to 15 residues. Trimming took 4 bases from V and 1 from J; bases not matched to a gene: 8. Germline V gene sequence: CDR1 SQVTM, CDR2 ANQGSEA. DNA of the CDR3: TGCAGCGTTGTTCGTGGGCTAGCGGGGTCCTACGAGCAGTACTTC. This gives the protein CSVVRGLAGSYEQYF.